Listed here is a single T cell receptor beta chain. Its antigen is as yet unknown. The sequenced template was cDNA made from the entire isolated RNA. There were about 3.6 million reads on average in the naive, central memory and regulatory T cell samples. Data came from immunoSEQ multiplex PCR; TCRdb stores just in-frame clones and leaves some out. The sample has about 160,000 clones, roughly 8% seen once. The CDR3 totals 15 residues. Germline-derived CDR1 and CDR2 are SGHDT and YYEEEE. The junction had 7 bases not matched to a gene; V was cut back by 2 bases and J by 2 bases. The sample originates from a study of beta chain features in type 1 diabetes. About the study: Sorted cells examined across all samples numbered around 100 million.

Averaging approximately 120 mL, one heparinised blood draw came from each individual donor. The study's findings and limits: Compared with healthy donors, patients appeared to share more similar naive, central memory and regulatory TCRB repertoires. Patients with Type 1 diabetes showed moderately but significantly shorter TCRB CDR3s in all four CD4+ subsets.

This chain links TRBV5-6 with TRBJ2-7; 7 bases fit TRBD2. The TCR was taken from a man aged 18 to 35 with type 1 diabetes. The sequenced sample consisted of central memory CD4+ T cells from blood. CDR3 bases: TGTGCCAGCAGCTTATTTCGGGGGGAGGCCTACGAGCAGTACTTC. Amino acid sequence: CASSLFRGEAYEQYF.